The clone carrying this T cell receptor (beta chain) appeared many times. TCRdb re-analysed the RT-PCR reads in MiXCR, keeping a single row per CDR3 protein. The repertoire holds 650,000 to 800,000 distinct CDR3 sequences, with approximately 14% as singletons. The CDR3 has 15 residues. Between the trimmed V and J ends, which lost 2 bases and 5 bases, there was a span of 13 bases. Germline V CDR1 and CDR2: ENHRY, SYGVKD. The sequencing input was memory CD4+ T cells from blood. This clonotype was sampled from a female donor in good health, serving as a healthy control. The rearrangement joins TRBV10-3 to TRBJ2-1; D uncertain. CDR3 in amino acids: CAISETRVVDNEQFF. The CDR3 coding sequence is TGTGCCATCAGTGAGACTCGGGTAGTGGACAATGAGCAGTTCTTC.